A selection of T cell receptor beta chains follows, all from one sample in a study of vaccination and CD4 T cells after COVID-19. Their specific antigens are unknown. TCRdb fed the PCR reads into MiXCR, producing one record per CDR3 protein. The sample has roughly 15,000 distinct CDR3 sequences, approximately 52% seen once; the top ten hold under 8.5%. What was sequenced was CD4+ T cells from blood, cultured in vitro. Source of these receptors: a human donor who had recovered from COVID-19. Both conserved end residues are part of each CDR3. The D gene is left open where the match is weak. The size of a clone is reported for some rows only, either as once, few or many, or as a class for expanded clones.

d_call | j_call | clone_size | v_call | cdr3_aa | cdr3_nt
- | TRBJ2-3 | few | TRBV15 | CATSRDPSDTQYF | TGTGCCACCAGCAGAGATCCGTCAGATACGCAGTATTTT
- | TRBJ2-3 | - | TRBV7-9 | CASSLGSADTQYF | TGTGCCAGCAGCTTAGGCAGCGCAGATACGCAGTATTTT
- | TRBJ1-5 | - | TRBV2 | CASRPLQRGYGNQPQHF | TGTGCCAGCAGGCCTTTGCAGAGGGGGTACGGCAATCAGCCCCAGCATTTT
- | TRBJ2-5 | few | TRBV27 | CASSYRQGETQYF | TGTGCCAGCAGTTATAGGCAGGGCGAGACCCAGTACTTC
- | TRBJ2-1 | - | TRBV6-7 | CASSYADITGFF | TGTGCCAGCAGTTACGCGGATATAACGGGGTTCTTC
- | TRBJ2-2 | - | TRBV20-1 | CSVWRAGELFF | TGCAGTGTTTGGCGGGCCGGGGAGCTGTTTTTT
- | TRBJ2-3 | - | TRBV7-9 | CASSRGQLGPDTQYF | TGTGCCAGCAGCCGAGGACAGTTGGGTCCGGATACGCAGTATTTT
TRBD2 | TRBJ2-5 | - | TRBV9 | CASSVAVGGKETQYF | TGTGCCAGCAGCGTCGCAGTGGGAGGGAAAGAGACCCAGTACTTC
TRBD2 | TRBJ2-3 | - | TRBV28 | CASSPTGTSVLDTQYF | TGTGCCAGCAGTCCTACCGGGACTAGCGTTCTTGATACGCAGTATTTT
- | TRBJ2-5 | few | TRBV19 | CASRLDASQETQYF | TGTGCCAGTCGACTGGACGCCAGCCAAGAGACCCAGTACTTC
- | TRBJ1-2 | - | TRBV7-2 | CASSGGDGFYGYTF | TGTGCCAGCAGCGGGGGGGACGGATTCTATGGCTACACCTTC
TRBD1 | TRBJ2-7 | - | TRBV12-3/TRBV12-4 | CASSSPPGTGSYEQYF | TGTGCCAGCAGTTCGCCCCCCGGGACAGGGTCCTACGAGCAGTACTTC
- | TRBJ1-2 | - | TRBV20-1 | CSARDRRLTNYGYTF | TGCAGTGCTAGAGATCGAAGGCTTACTAACTATGGCTACACCTTC
- | TRBJ1-4 | - | TRBV4-2 | CASSQDSLATNEKLFF | TGTGCCAGCAGCCAAGATTCGCTTGCAACTAATGAAAAACTGTTTTTT
- | TRBJ2-7 | - | TRBV20-1 | CSAPSPPTGRGTTYEQYF | TGCAGTGCTCCCAGCCCCCCGACAGGTAGGGGGACCACCTACGAGCAGTACTTC
- | TRBJ2-2 | - | TRBV7-3 | CASSQTNTGELFF | TGTGCCAGCAGCCAGACGAACACCGGGGAGCTGTTTTTT
- | TRBJ2-5 | - | TRBV20-1 | CSATAGRGETQYF | TGCAGTGCCACAGCAGGGCGGGGAGAGACCCAGTACTTC
- | TRBJ1-5 | medium-sized | TRBV30 | CASRAGGPNQPQHF | TGTGCCTCAAGGGCAGGTGGCCCCAATCAGCCCCAGCATTTT
TRBD1 | TRBJ2-7 | few | TRBV7-3 | CASSLTGTDNYEQYF | TGTGCCAGCAGCTTAACGGGGACAGACAACTACGAGCAGTACTTC
- | TRBJ1-5 | few | TRBV6-1 | CASSGTLNQPQHF | TGTGCCAGCAGTGGGACACTGAATCAGCCCCAGCATTTT
TRBD1 | TRBJ1-2 | - | TRBV27 | CASSVTTGVGINYGYTF | TGTGCCAGCAGTGTAACGACAGGGGTGGGGATTAACTATGGCTACACCTTC
TRBD1 | TRBJ1-1 | - | TRBV6-1 | CASLLGTGRNTEAFF | TGTGCCAGCCTCCTGGGGACAGGTCGAAACACTGAAGCTTTCTTT
- | TRBJ2-3 | - | TRBV28 | CASSFWGRREQTDTQYF | TGTGCCAGCAGTTTCTGGGGGAGACGGGAGCAGACAGATACGCAGTATTTT
- | TRBJ2-3 | - | TRBV20-1 | CSARDPGVGDTQYF | TGCAGTGCTAGAGATCCGGGAGTTGGAGATACGCAGTATTTT
- | TRBJ1-6 | - | TRBV11-2 | CASSLFNSPLHF | TGTGCCAGCAGCTTATTTAATTCACCCCTCCACTTT
- | TRBJ2-7 | - | TRBV20-1 | CSARDPASNPYEQYF | TGCAGTGCTAGAGATCCGGCTAGCAATCCCTACGAGCAGTACTTC
- | TRBJ2-6 | large | TRBV27 | CASSLRGTTGVLTF | TGTGCCAGCAGTTTACGGGGGACGACGGGCGTCCTGACTTTC
TRBD1 | TRBJ2-1 | - | TRBV6-1 | CASSTGTGAYNEQFF | TGTGCCAGCAGTACCGGGACAGGGGCCTACAATGAGCAGTTCTTC
- | TRBJ1-1 | - | TRBV2 | CASRRDTEAFF | TGTGCCAGCAGACGGGACACTGAAGCTTTCTTT
TRBD1 | TRBJ1-1 | few | TRBV7-9 | CASSLNRGDTEAFF | TGTGCCAGCAGCTTAAACAGGGGAGACACTGAAGCTTTCTTT
- | TRBJ1-1 | - | TRBV28 | CASSLGDTEAFF | TGTGCCAGCAGCCTAGGGGACACTGAAGCTTTCTTT
TRBD2 | TRBJ2-3 | - | TRBV20-1 | CSARDRRGASGRRDTQYF | TGCAGTGCTAGAGACCGGAGAGGGGCTAGCGGGAGAAGGGATACGCAGTATTTT
- | TRBJ1-2 | - | TRBV28 | CASVLPYSNYGYTF | TGTGCCAGTGTCCTCCCTTACAGTAACTATGGCTACACCTTC
TRBD1 | TRBJ1-5 | - | TRBV19 | CASHRDRGRRGQPQHF | TGTGCCAGCCACCGGGACAGGGGGCGCAGGGGTCAGCCCCAGCATTTT
- | TRBJ2-1 | - | TRBV6-2/TRBV6-3 | CASSYPPNEQFF | TGTGCCAGCAGTTACCCCCCCAATGAGCAGTTCTTC
- | TRBJ1-1 | - | TRBV20-1 | CSARSYREKEAFF | TGCAGTGCTAGATCCTACCGGGAGAAAGAAGCTTTCTTT
- | TRBJ1-6 | few | TRBV20-1 | CSARGGKRDNSPLHF | TGCAGTGCTAGAGGGGGGAAGAGGGATAATTCACCCCTCCACTTT
TRBD1 | TRBJ2-7 | medium-sized | TRBV20-1 | CSASGTGDATSYEQYF | TGCAGTGCTTCCGGGACAGGGGACGCAACCTCCTACGAGCAGTACTTC
TRBD2 | TRBJ2-1 | - | TRBV20-1 | CSARRTSGRNEQFF | TGCAGTGCTAGGAGGACTAGCGGGAGAAATGAGCAGTTCTTC
- | TRBJ2-3 | - | TRBV29-1 | CSVWRGGDTQYF | TGCAGCGTTTGGCGGGGAGGAGATACGCAGTATTTT
- | TRBJ1-1 | few | TRBV7-2 | CASSLRPGGLNTEAFF | TGTGCCAGCAGCTTGAGGCCCGGAGGTCTGAACACTGAAGCTTTCTTT
- | TRBJ1-1 | - | TRBV10-3 | CASHQGDTEAFF | TGTGCCAGCCACCAGGGCGACACTGAAGCTTTCTTT
TRBD1 | TRBJ1-1 | medium-sized | TRBV7-2 | CASSPFQGGTEAFF | TGTGCCAGCAGTCCCTTTCAGGGGGGCACTGAAGCTTTCTTT
TRBD1 | TRBJ2-6 | few | TRBV20-1 | CSASDRVGANVLTF | TGCAGTGCAAGCGACAGGGTTGGGGCCAACGTCCTGACTTTC
TRBD2 | TRBJ2-5 | once | TRBV5-1 | CASSLIMRTQIAGQETQYF | TGCGCCAGCAGCCTTATCATGCGGACACAGATAGCGGGACAAGAGACCCAGTACTTC
- | TRBJ1-5 | - | TRBV12-3/TRBV12-4 | CASARKGIGFQPQHF | TGTGCCAGCGCAAGGAAGGGGATAGGTTTTCAGCCCCAGCATTTT
- | TRBJ1-5 | - | TRBV10-3 | CAISESLRAGWNQPQHF | TGTGCCATCAGTGAGTCGTTGAGGGCAGGGTGGAATCAGCCCCAGCATTTT
- | TRBJ2-7 | few | TRBV28 | CASSQQGGRDEQYF | TGTGCCAGCAGTCAACAGGGTGGCCGGGACGAGCAGTACTTC
- | TRBJ1-2 | few | TRBV6-5 | CASSSGLNYGYTF | TGTGCCAGCAGTTCGGGACTTAACTATGGCTACACCTTC
- | TRBJ1-2 | few | TRBV20-1 | CSAHNRPGGYTF | TGCAGTGCCCATAACAGGCCTGGGGGCTACACCTTC
- | TRBJ1-2 | - | TRBV20-1 | CSATPGTTHRGYTF | TGCAGTGCTACCCCCGGGACAACCCATCGGGGCTACACCTTC
- | TRBJ2-2 | once | TRBV2 | CASRELIGRFGELFF | TGTGCCAGCAGAGAACTTATCGGTCGCTTCGGGGAGCTGTTTTTT
TRBD2 | TRBJ2-2 | few | TRBV6-1 | CASSHGRPSGTNTGELFF | TGTGCCAGCAGCCACGGACGACCTAGCGGTACGAACACCGGGGAGCTGTTTTTT
- | TRBJ2-2 | few | TRBV6-1 | CASSRGDFDTGELFF | TGTGCCAGCTCCAGGGGGGATTTCGACACCGGGGAGCTGTTTTTT
- | TRBJ2-3 | once | TRBV10-1 | CASSEVLQSLSTDTQYF | TGCGCCAGCAGTGAGGTATTGCAGTCCCTGAGCACAGATACGCAGTATTTT